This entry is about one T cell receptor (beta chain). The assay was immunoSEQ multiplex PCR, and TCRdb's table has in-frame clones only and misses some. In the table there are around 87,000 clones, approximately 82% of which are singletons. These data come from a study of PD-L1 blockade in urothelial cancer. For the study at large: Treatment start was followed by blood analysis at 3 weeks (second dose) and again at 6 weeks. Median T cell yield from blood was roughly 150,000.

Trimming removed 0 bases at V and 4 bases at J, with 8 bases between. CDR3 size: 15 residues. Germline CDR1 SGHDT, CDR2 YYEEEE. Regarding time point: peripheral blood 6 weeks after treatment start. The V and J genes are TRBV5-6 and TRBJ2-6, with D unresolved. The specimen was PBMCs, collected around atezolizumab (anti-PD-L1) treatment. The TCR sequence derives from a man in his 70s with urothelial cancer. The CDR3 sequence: CASSLVVSGANVLTF. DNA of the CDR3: TGTGCCAGCAGCTTGGTCGTCTCGGGGGCCAACGTCCTGACTTTC. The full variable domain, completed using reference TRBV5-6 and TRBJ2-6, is DAGVTQSPTHLIKTRGQQVTLRCSPKSGHDTVSWYQQALGQGPQFIFQYYEEEERQRGNFPDRFSGHQFPNYSSELNVNALLLGDSALYLCASSLVVSGANVLTFGAGSRLTVL.